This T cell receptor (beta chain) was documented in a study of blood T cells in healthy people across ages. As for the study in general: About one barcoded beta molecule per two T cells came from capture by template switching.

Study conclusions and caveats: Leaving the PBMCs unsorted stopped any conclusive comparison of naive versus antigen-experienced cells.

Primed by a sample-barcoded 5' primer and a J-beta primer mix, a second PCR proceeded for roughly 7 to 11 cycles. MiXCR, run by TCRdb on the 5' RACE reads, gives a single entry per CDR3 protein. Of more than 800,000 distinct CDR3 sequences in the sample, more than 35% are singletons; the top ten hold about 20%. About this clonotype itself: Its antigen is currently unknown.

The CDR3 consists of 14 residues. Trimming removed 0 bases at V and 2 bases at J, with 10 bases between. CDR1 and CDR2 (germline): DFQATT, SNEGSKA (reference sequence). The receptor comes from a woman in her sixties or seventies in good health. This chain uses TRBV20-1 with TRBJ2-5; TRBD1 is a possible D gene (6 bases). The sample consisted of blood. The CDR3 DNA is TGCAGTGCTAGAGATCATGGACAGCAAGAGACCCAGTACTTC. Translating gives CSARDHGQQETQYF.